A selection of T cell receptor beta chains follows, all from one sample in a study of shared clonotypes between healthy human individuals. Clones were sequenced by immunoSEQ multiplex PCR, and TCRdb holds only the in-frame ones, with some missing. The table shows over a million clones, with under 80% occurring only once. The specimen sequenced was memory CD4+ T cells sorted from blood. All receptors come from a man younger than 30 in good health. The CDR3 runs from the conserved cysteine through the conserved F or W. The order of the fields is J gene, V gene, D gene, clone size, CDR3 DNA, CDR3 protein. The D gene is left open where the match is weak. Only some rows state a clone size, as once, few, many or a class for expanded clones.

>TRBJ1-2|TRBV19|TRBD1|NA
TGTGCCAGTAGTACCCAGGGGGTGGGCGGCTACACCTTC
CASSTQGVGGYTF
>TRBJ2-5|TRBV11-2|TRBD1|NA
TGTGCCAGCAGCCCGAGACAGGGTTCTGGAGAGACCCAGTACTTC
CASSPRQGSGETQYF
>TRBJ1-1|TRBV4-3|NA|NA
TGCGCCAGCAGCCAAGTCCGTTCAGGGTCGGTTGAAGCTTTCTTT
CASSQVRSGSVEAFF
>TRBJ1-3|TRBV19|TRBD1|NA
TGTGCCAGTGCCACAGGGGGAACCTCTGGAAACACCATATATTTT
CASATGGTSGNTIYF
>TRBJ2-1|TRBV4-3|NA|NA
TGCGCCAGCAGCCAAGTGGGCGGACACAAGTACAATGAGCAGTTCTTC
CASSQVGGHKYNEQFF
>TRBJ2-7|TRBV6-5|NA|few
TGTGCCAGCAGCCTAACAAGGGGTTCCTACGAGCAGTACTTC
CASSLTRGSYEQYF
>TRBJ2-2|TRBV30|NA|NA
TGTGCCTGGAGTGTGCGGCAGGGCCGGGAGCTGTTTTTT
CAWSVRQGRELFF
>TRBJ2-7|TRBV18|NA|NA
TGTGCCAGCTCACCCCAGCGACTAGTAGCTTTGTACGAGCAGTACTTC
CASSPQRLVALYEQYF
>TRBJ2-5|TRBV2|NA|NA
TGTGCCAGCAGTGAACGGCCTAACACCGGTGAGACCCAGTACTTC
CASSERPNTGETQYF
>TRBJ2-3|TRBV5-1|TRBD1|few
TGCGCCAGCAGCGTCCGACAGGGCCCAGATACGCAGTATTTT
CASSVRQGPDTQYF
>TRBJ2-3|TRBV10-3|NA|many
TGTGCCATCAGTGAACCCGACACTTACACAGATACGCAGTATTTT
CAISEPDTYTDTQYF
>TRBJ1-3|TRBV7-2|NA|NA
TGTGCCAGCAGCTTAGTAGTCCAGAACTCTGGAAACACCATATATTTT
CASSLVVQNSGNTIYF
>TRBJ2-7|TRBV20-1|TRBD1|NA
TGCAGTGCTCAAGCAGGGGGCGAGCAGTACTTC
CSAQAGGEQYF
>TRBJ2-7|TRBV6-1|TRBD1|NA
TGTGCCAGCAGGCCCCCGGGACAGGGAACCTACGAGCAGTACTTC
CASRPPGQGTYEQYF
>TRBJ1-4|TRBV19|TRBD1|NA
TGTGCCAGTAGTACGCAGGGGGCTCTCGGAGAAAAACTGTTTTTT
CASSTQGALGEKLFF
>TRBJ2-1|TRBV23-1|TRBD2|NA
TGCGCCAGCAGTCAATCCTCTAGCGGGGGGTATGAGCAGTTCTTC
CASSQSSSGGYEQFF
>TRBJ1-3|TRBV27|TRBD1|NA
TGTGCCAGCAGACGGGACAGGGCGTCTAACACCATATATTTT
CASRRDRASNTIYF
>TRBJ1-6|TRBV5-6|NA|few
TGTGCCAGCAGCCGCAGGGACGCAACATATTCACCCCTCCACTTT
CASSRRDATYSPLHF
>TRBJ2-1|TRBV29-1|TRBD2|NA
TGCAGCGTGGGAGTGGGCGGGAGTCCCTACAATGAGCAGTTCTTC
CSVGVGGSPYNEQFF
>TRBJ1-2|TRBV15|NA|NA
TGTGCCACCAGCAGAGATTATAATGGCTACACCTTC
CATSRDYNGYTF
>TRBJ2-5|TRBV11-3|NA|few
TGTGCCAGCAGCCAGGGGGGGTTACAAGAGACCCAGTACTTC
CASSQGGLQETQYF
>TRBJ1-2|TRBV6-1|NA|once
TGTGCCAGCAGGGAGACAGCTAACTATGGCTACACCTTC
CASRETANYGYTF
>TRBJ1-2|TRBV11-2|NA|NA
TGTGCCAGCAGCTTCAGGGACTATGGCTACACCTTC
CASSFRDYGYTF
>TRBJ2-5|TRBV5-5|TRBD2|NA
TGTGCCAGCAGCCCCGGACTAGCGGGAGGGCCGAGGGAGACCCAGTACTTC
CASSPGLAGGPRETQYF
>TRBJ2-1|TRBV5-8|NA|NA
TGTGCCAGCAGCTTGTATCAGGGTCAACTACAAGGTGAGCAGTTCTTC
CASSLYQGQLQGEQFF
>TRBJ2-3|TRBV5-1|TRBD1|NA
TGCGCCAGCAGCTTGGACACCGGGACAGTAACAGATACGCAGTATTTT
CASSLDTGTVTDTQYF
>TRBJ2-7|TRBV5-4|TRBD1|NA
TGTGCCAGCAGCTTGGTCGGACAGGGGGAATCCTACGAGCAGTACTTC
CASSLVGQGESYEQYF
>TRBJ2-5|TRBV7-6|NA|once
TGTGCCAGCAGCACTCCCCGAGGGGCCTCTATAGGGACCCAGTACTTC
CASSTPRGASIGTQYF
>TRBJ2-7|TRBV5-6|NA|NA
TGTGCCAGCAGCAGCTCAGGCTACGAGCAGTACTTC
CASSSSGYEQYF
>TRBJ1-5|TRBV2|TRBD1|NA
TGTGCCAGCAGCCCCGGACAGGGAGGCAATCAGCCCCAGCATTTT
CASSPGQGGNQPQHF
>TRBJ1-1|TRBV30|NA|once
TGTGCCTGGACCCAGGGGCGGACTGAAGCTTTCTTT
CAWTQGRTEAFF
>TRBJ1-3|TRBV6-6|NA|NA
TGTGCCAGCAGTGCAGGGACTGGAAACACCATATATTTT
CASSAGTGNTIYF
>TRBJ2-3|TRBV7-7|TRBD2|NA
TGTGCTAGCAGCTTAGGACTAGCGAGCACAGATACGCAGTATTTT
CASSLGLASTDTQYF